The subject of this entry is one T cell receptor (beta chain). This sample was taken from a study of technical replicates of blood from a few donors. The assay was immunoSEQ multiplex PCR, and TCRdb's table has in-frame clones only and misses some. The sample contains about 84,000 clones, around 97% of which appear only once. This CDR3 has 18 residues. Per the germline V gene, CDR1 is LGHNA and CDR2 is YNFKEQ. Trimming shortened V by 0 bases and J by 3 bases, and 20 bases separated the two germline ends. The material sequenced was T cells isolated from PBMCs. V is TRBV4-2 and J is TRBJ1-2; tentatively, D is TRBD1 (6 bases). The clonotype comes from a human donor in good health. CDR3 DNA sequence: TGTGCCAGCAGCCAAGATAGGGGGTTGGACCTCAGATACTATGGCTACACCTTC. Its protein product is CASSQDRGLDLRYYGYTF.